This T cell receptor (beta chain) came from a study of T-cell reconstitution after alpha-beta-depleted transplantation in children. This clonotype has a count of ten or more. V lost 4 bases and J 4 bases, leaving 10 bases between the germline ends. Germline assignment: CDR1 SNHLY and CDR2 FYNNEI. The CDR3 totals 14 residues. Unique molecular identifiers were built into the TCRbeta library. Via MiXCR, TCRdb re-called the PCR reads, giving one row per CDR3 protein. The sample has about 600,000 distinct CDR3 sequences, 8% to 11% seen once. This TCR came from a human donor who donated a stem cell graft to a child with acute myeloid leukemia. The chain employs TRBV2 and TRBJ2-2; D ambiguous. The sequences come from PBMCs from the stem cell graft donor, collected from the stem cell graft. CDR3 in amino acids: CASSGRSVTGELFF. Written as DNA, the CDR3 is TGTGCCAGCAGTGGGCGGTCGGTCACCGGGGAGCTGTTTTTT.